The 28 T cell receptor beta chains below come from one sample, sequenced in a study of Tregs in tolerant kidney transplant recipients. The repertoire was sequenced with immunoSEQ multiplex PCR; TCRdb's copy has only in-frame clones and lacks some. This repertoire shows tens of thousands of clones, 75% to 95% found once; its top ten account for 0.3% to 0.4%. This specimen consisted of Tregs from blood, obtained before the transplant. The receptors shown here come from a human donor who received a combined kidney and bone marrow transplant.

This chain uses TRBV7-8 with TRBJ2-7, with D perhaps TRBD2 (5 bases). Germline V gives CDR1 SGHVS, CDR2 FQNEAQ. The CDR3 is made up of 14 amino acids. Trimming pared 5 bases from V and 3 bases from J, leaving 14 bases between. CDR3 DNA: TGTGCCAGCAGCCCGGGATCGATGGTCTACGAGCAGTACTTC. It codes for CASSPGSMVYEQYF.

The chain carries TRBV4-2 and TRBJ2-1; 12 positions match TRBD2. CDR3 length: 19 residues. CDR1 is LGHNA, CDR2 YNFKEQ, per germline. V trimming: 3 bases; J trimming: 4 bases; junction bases outside the gene matches: 13. CDR3 loop: CASSQVLGTSGRLYNEQFF. CDR3 sequence (DNA): TGTGCCAGCAGCCAGGTGCTGGGTACTAGCGGGAGGTTATACAATGAGCAGTTCTTC.

V gene TRBV2 combines with J gene TRBJ2-3; D uncertain. The CDR3 extends over 15 amino acids. Germline V lookup: CDR1 SNHLY, CDR2 FYNNEI. V was cut by 2 bases and J by 1 base, with 10 bases left in between. The CDR3 bases are TGTGCCAGCAGTGAAAGGAACCAAGGCACAGATACGCAGTATTTT. This gives the protein CASSERNQGTDTQYF. Together with reference TRBV2 and TRBJ2-3, the CDR3 gives the full variable domain: EPEVTQTPSHQVTQMGQEVILRCVPISNHLYFYWYRQILGQKVEFLVSFYNNEISEKSEIFDDQFSVERPDGSNFTLKIRSTKLEDSAMYFCASSERNQGTDTQYFGPGTRLTVL.

The rearrangement uses TRBV6-6 and TRBJ2-5; 8 bases are shared with TRBD1. The DNA matches TRBJ2-7 better at its end, which makes the J call doubtful. This CDR3 is built from 12 residues. Germline V CDR1 and CDR2: MNHNY, SVGAGI (reference sequence). CDR3 loop: CASSGTGYEQYF. CDR3 nucleotide sequence: TGTGCCAGCAGTGGGACAGGATACGAGCAGTACTTC.

This clone has just one count. J is TRBJ1-5 and V is TRBV30; D is unclear. V gave up 0 bases and J gave up 1 base, with 7 bases separating them. Germline CDR1 reads GTSNPN; CDR2 reads SVGIG (reference sequence). This CDR3 region has 14 residues. CDR3 sequence (DNA): TGTGCCTGGAGTGTACTTACCAGCAATCAGCCCCAGCATTTT. This encodes CAWSVLTSNQPQHF.

This chain uses TRBV30 with TRBJ1-3; 7 bases line up with TRBD1. Losses at the gene ends were 4 bases for V and 2 bases for J; bases not matched to a gene: 8. CDR3 size: 15 residues. Germline assignment: CDR1 GTSNPN and CDR2 SVGIG (reference sequence). The DNA of the CDR3 is TGTGCCTGGATCGGTCAGGGACAGCCTGGAAACACCATATATTTT. Translating it yields CAWIGQGQPGNTIYF.

In its sample, this clone was seen once. J is TRBJ2-7 and V is TRBV7-6; TRBD2 agrees at 15 bases. The V gene's germline CDR1 is SGHVS and CDR2 FNYEAQ. The junction had 8 bases not matched to a gene; V was cut back by 3 bases and J by 5 bases. The CDR3 runs 17 residues. CDR3 DNA sequence: TGTGCCAGCAGCTTGCCGGGACTAGCGGGAGGTGACGACGAGCAGTACTTC. Translated: CASSLPGLAGGDDEQYF.

This clone appeared once. Distinct nucleotide sequences in the sample also encode this CDR3. The chain uses TRBV5-1 and TRBJ2-3; D gene uncertain. Looked up from germline, CDR1 is SGHRS and CDR2 is YFSETQ. Trimming took 0 bases from V and 1 from J, leaving 3 bases between them. This CDR3 spans 13 amino acids. Here the CDR3 reads CASSLVGTDTQYF. CDR3 in DNA: TGCGCCAGCAGCTTGGTTGGCACAGATACGCAGTATTTT.

This clone was recorded a few times. The rearrangement uses TRBV15 and TRBJ1-2, with D uncertain. CDR1 is LNHNV, CDR2 YYDKDF, per germline (reference sequence). The CDR3 spans 12 residues. Trimming removed 1 base at V and 4 bases at J, with 4 bases between. The CDR3 protein is CATSRGAYGYTF. As DNA, the CDR3 is TGTGCCACCAGCAGAGGGGCCTATGGCTACACCTTC.

The V call is TRBV11-2, the J call TRBJ1-1; the D gene is possibly TRBD1 (5 bases). V lost 1 base and J lost 10, with 16 bases in between. Germline lookup yields CDR1 SGHAT and CDR2 FQNNGV. The CDR3 is made up of 14 amino acids. The CDR3 reads CASSLGAGLARAFF. For the CDR3, the DNA is TGTGCCAGCAGCTTAGGGGCAGGGCTGGCACGAGCTTTCTTT.

This clone is a singleton in its sample. The rearrangement uses TRBV18 and TRBJ2-6, with D possibly being TRBD1 (6 bases). Trimming took off 4 bases at V and 0 bases at J, with 7 bases between the two ends. Germline-derived CDR1 and CDR2 are KGHSH and LQKENI. The CDR3 is 15 residues long. CDR3 DNA sequence: TGTGCCAGCTCACGACAGGACTCTGGGGCCAACGTCCTGACTTTC. It specifies CASSRQDSGANVLTF.

Written as DNA, the CDR3 is TGTGCCAGCAGCCTTGGAGGGACCGAGAGCTCCTACGAGCAGTACTTC. Protein: CASSLGGTESSYEQYF. The chain couples TRBV5-4 to TRBJ2-7; possibly TRBD2 for D (6 bases). CDR1 SGHNT and CDR2 YYREEE come from the germline V gene (reference sequence). The CDR3 totals 16 residues. The V end was cut by 4 bases, the J end by 0 bases, with 17 bases between.

CDR3 nucleotides: TGCAGCGTGGGACGGGATCTCAACGAGCAGTACTTC. Protein sequence: CSVGRDLNEQYF. The J gene is TRBJ2-7, the V gene TRBV29-1; D could derive from TRBD1 or TRBD2 (5 bases each). Between the trimmed V and J ends, which lost 6 bases and 5 bases, there was a span of 14 bases. The CDR3 has 12 amino acids. CDR1 SQVTM and CDR2 ANQGSEA come from the germline V gene.

CDR3 bases: TGTGCCAGCAGTTTAAGAGGACTAGCGGGAGGTGATGAGCAGTTCTTC. Translating gives CASSLRGLAGGDEQFF. The chain carries TRBV27 and TRBJ2-1; 14 bases fit TRBD2. The CDR3 length is 16 residues. Trimming cost V 2 bases and J 8 bases; bases outside gene matches: 5. Per germline, CDR1 MNHEY and CDR2 SMNVEV (reference sequence).

Points on this clone: Germline and junction disagree at one end, which may indicate a read error. The chain's CDR3 is CTSSEPSGWETQYF. Written as DNA, the CDR3 is TGCACCAGCAGTGAGCCTAGCGGTTGGGAGACCCAGTACTTC. The chain joins TRBV10-1 to TRBJ2-5, with 7 bases matching TRBD2. Germline V gene lookup returns CDR1 WNHNN and CDR2 SYGVQD (reference sequence). This CDR3 is 14 amino acids long.

Regarding this clone: Other DNA sequences in this specimen translate into the identical CDR3. This chain connects TRBV30 to TRBJ2-7, with TRBD2 as a possible D gene (5 bases). Germline CDR1 is GTSNPN and CDR2 is SVGIG (reference sequence). There are 14 residues in the CDR3. V was clipped by 0 bases and J by 1 base, with 10 bases between them. The CDR3 sequence is CAWSVGTSSYEQYF. DNA for the CDR3: TGTGCCTGGAGTGTGGGTACTAGTTCCTACGAGCAGTACTTC.

The V and J genes are TRBV4-2 and TRBJ2-6, with D unresolved. This CDR3 spans 15 amino acids. The germline V gene has CDR1 LGHNA and CDR2 YNFKEQ. V shed 10 bases and J shed 0 bases, with 13 bases lying between them. The CDR3 sequence: CATSPGSSGANVLTF. CDR3 DNA: TGTGCCACTTCACCAGGCTCCTCTGGGGCCAACGTCCTGACTTTC.

The rearrangement links TRBV30 to TRBJ2-5, with 7 bases matching TRBD2. Trimming at V came to 0 bases and at J to 2 bases, leaving 3 bases not matched to a gene. The germline gives CDR1 GTSNPN, CDR2 SVGIG (reference sequence). CDR3 length equals 14 residues. The CDR3 DNA follows: TGTGCCTGGAGTGTAGGGACTAATCAAGAGACCCAGTACTTC. This translates into CAWSVGTNQETQYF.

The chain is built from TRBV5-1 and TRBJ2-7; 7 bases agree with TRBD2. Germline CDR1 SGHRS, CDR2 YFSETQ. CDR3 length equals 13 residues. V was pared by 5 bases and J by 3 bases, with 5 bases of the junction left unmatched. In DNA form, the CDR3 reads TGCGCCAGCAGTCGGGAGGCGGGCTACGAGCAGTACTTC. Its translation is CASSREAGYEQYF.

This rearrangement joins TRBV28 to TRBJ2-3; 9 bases fit TRBD1. This CDR3 contains 17 residues. The germline V gene has CDR1 MDHEN and CDR2 SYDVKM. With V trimmed by 4 bases and J by 4 bases, 12 bases remained unmatched. CDR3 protein: CASSSPPGQGVADTQYF. The CDR3 nucleotides read TGTGCCAGCAGTTCCCCCCCGGGACAGGGAGTTGCAGATACGCAGTATTTT. Complete variable domain (other parts from reference TRBV28 and TRBJ2-3): DVKVTQSSRYLVKRTGEKVFLECVQDMDHENMFWYRQDPGLGLRLIYFSYDVKMKEKGDIPEGYSVSREKKERFSLILESASTNQTSMYLCASSSPPGQGVADTQYFGPGTRLTVL.

The V call is TRBV7-2, the J call TRBJ2-7; TRBD1 agrees at 7 bases. The junction had 9 bases not matched to a gene; V was cut back by 5 bases and J by 2 bases. CDR1 is SGHTA and CDR2 is FQGNSA in the germline V gene. The CDR3 is made up of 15 amino acids. The CDR3 reads CASSPAGTDAYEQYF. DNA of the CDR3: TGTGCCAGCAGCCCGGCCGGGACAGACGCCTACGAGCAGTACTTC.

This sequence joins TRBV18 and TRBJ2-6, with 11 bases that match TRBD1. Germline lookup yields CDR1 KGHSH and CDR2 LQKENI. The V gene end was trimmed by 3 bases and the J gene end by 0 bases; junction bases not matched to a gene: 10. The CDR3 is 20 amino acids. CDR3 bases: TGTGCCAGCTCACCGAGAATCACCGGGACAGGGGGCTCTGGGGCCAACGTCCTGACTTTC. Its protein product is CASSPRITGTGGSGANVLTF.

The chain carries TRBV27 and TRBJ1-2; TRBD1 matches 7 bases. The CDR3 totals 15 residues. The germline gives CDR1 MNHEY, CDR2 SMNVEV (reference sequence). Trimming cost V 0 bases and J 4 bases; bases outside gene matches: 5. CDR3 in amino acids: CASSLSPTGTYGYTF. CDR3 sequence (DNA): TGTGCCAGCAGTTTATCTCCGACAGGGACCTATGGCTACACCTTC.

CDR3 sequence: CASSLSGSTDTQYF. CDR3 DNA sequence: TGTGCCAGCAGCCTTAGCGGTAGCACAGATACGCAGTATTTT. The chain has TRBV5-6 and TRBJ2-3, with D tentatively TRBD2 (6 bases). The CDR3 has 14 amino acids. V lost 4 bases and J lost 0, with 9 bases in between. CDR1 and CDR2 from the germline V gene are SGHDT and YYEEEE.

The J gene is TRBJ2-5, the V gene TRBV5-1, with 13 bases lining up with TRBD2. Germline CDR1 reads SGHRS; CDR2 reads YFSETQ. This CDR3 region has 20 residues. V shed 0 bases, J shed 1 base, and the junction held 12 bases outside the gene matches. The CDR3 sequence is CASSLGGLAGAKGAQETQYF. DNA for the CDR3: TGCGCCAGCAGCTTGGGCGGACTAGCGGGAGCCAAAGGGGCCCAAGAGACCCAGTACTTC.

The chain uses TRBV7-3 and TRBJ2-5, with D possibly matching TRBD1 (7 bases). The CDR3 length is 17 residues. CDR1 is SGHTA and CDR2 is FQGTGA in the germline V gene. The V gene lost 5 bases and the J gene lost 1 base, with 20 bases spanning the gap. The CDR3 here is CASSPQGGRYVQETQYF. The CDR3 DNA reads as TGTGCCAGCAGCCCCCAGGGGGGACGTTATGTCCAAGAGACCCAGTACTTC.

The chain joins TRBV30 to TRBJ1-3; D ambiguous. This CDR3 has 13 amino acids. The germline CDR1 and CDR2 sequences are GTSNPN and SVGIG (reference sequence). V lost 8 bases and J 0 bases, leaving 11 bases between the germline ends. CDR3 DNA: TGTGCCCTAACCCATTACTCTGGAAACACCATATATTTT. This codes for CALTHYSGNTIYF.

The chain employs TRBV6-6 and TRBJ1-2; possible D gene TRBD1, 5 bases. The germline V gene has CDR1 MNHNY and CDR2 SVGAGI (reference sequence). Trimming removed 5 bases at V and 4 bases at J, with 8 bases between. The CDR3 contains 12 residues. CDR3 amino acids: CASSLTVYGYTF. CDR3 in DNA: TGTGCCAGCAGTCTGACAGTCTATGGCTACACCTTC.